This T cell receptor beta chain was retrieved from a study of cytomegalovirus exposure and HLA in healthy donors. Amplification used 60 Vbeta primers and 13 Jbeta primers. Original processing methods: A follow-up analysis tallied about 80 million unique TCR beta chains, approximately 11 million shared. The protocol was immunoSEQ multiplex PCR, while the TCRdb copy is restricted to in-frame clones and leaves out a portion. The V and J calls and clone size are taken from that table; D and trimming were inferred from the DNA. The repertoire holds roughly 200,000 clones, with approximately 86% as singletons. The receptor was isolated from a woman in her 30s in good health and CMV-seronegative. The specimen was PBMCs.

CDR3 sequence reads: CASRSGRLGELFF. Here the CDR3 DNA reads TGTGCCAGCAGATCCGGGAGACTCGGGGAGCTGTTTTTT. V and J are TRBV9 and TRBJ2-2; the D gene is possibly TRBD2 (6 bases). V was trimmed by 5 bases and J by 7 bases, leaving 12 bases between them. CDR3 length: 13 amino acids. In germline, CDR1 is SGDLS, CDR2 YYNGEE.